These 16 T cell receptor beta chains originate from one sample sequenced in a study of patients and donors after allogeneic stem cell transplantation. MiXCR was run by TCRdb on the RT-PCR reads, yielding one entry per CDR3 protein. The sample includes around 240,000 distinct CDR3 sequences, 13% to 15% of them seen just once. Source material: blood, either unsorted or a sorted T cell fraction (not recorded which). The receptors here all came from a human donor who was either an allogeneic HSCT recipient or a stem cell or donor lymphocyte infusion donor (not recorded which). It is not recorded whose cells these are; they may come from a transplant donor.

Only a few counts were recorded for this clonotype. The chain recombines TRBV20-1 with TRBJ1-4; a possible D gene is TRBD1 (5 bases). The germline V and J ends were trimmed by 6 bases and 8 bases, with 19 bases remaining between them. This CDR3 contains 14 residues. Germline-derived CDR1 and CDR2 are DFQATT and SNEGSKA (reference sequence). CDR3 in amino acids: CSAAPSGAGEKLFF. The CDR3 DNA reads as TGCAGTGCCGCCCCCTCCGGGGCGGGCGAAAAACTGTTTTTT.

This chain uses TRBV11-3 with TRBJ1-1; D unclear. V shed 4 bases and J shed 1 base, with 10 bases lying between them. CDR3 length: 14 amino acids. Germline V lookup: CDR1 SGHNT, CDR2 YENEEA. CDR3 residues: CASSSGLKNTEAFF. CDR3 DNA: TGTGCCAGCAGCTCGGGATTGAAGAACACTGAAGCTTTCTTT.

This clonotype was observed a few times. The rearrangement joins TRBV7-2 to TRBJ2-7, with a weak D call TRBD2 (5 bases). Trimming stripped 4 bases from V and 6 bases from J, with 7 bases between. The CDR3 length is 11 residues. CDR1 SGHTA and CDR2 FQGNSA come from the germline V gene. The CDR3 reads CASSSGSEQYF. For the CDR3, the DNA is TGTGCCAGCAGCTCTGGGAGCGAGCAGTACTTC.

In this sample, this clonotype turned up a few times. The CDR3 reads CASNGGQGETQYF. The CDR3 nucleotides are TGTGCCTCTAACGGGGGTCAGGGGGAGACCCAGTACTTC. The gene calls are TRBV2 and TRBJ2-5; D may correspond to TRBD1 or TRBD2 (6 bases each). There are 13 residues in the CDR3. V shed 11 bases and J shed 5 bases, with 18 bases lying between them. Germline-derived CDR1 and CDR2 are SNHLY and FYNNEI.

The sample holds many counts of this clonotype. The rearrangement joins TRBV19 to TRBJ1-2; D not resolved. Trimming removed 2 bases at V and 0 bases at J, with 10 bases between. This CDR3 has 15 amino acids. Germline CDR1 is LNHDA and CDR2 is SQIVND (reference sequence). The chain's CDR3 is CASSIPGRTNYGYTF. The CDR3 DNA is TGTGCCAGTAGTATACCGGGCAGGACTAACTATGGCTACACCTTC.

This clonotype was seen only a few times. The rearrangement uses TRBV20-1 and TRBJ1-5; no reliable D call. V was pared by 0 bases and J by 8 bases, with 8 bases between. CDR3 length: 12 amino acids. The germline CDR1 and CDR2 sequences are DFQATT and SNEGSKA (reference sequence). The CDR3 nucleotides are TGCAGTGCTAGAGATCGTCAGGAGCCCCAGCATTTT. It yields the protein CSARDRQEPQHF.

The chain combines TRBV11-2 with TRBJ2-7, with D perhaps matching TRBD2 (6 bases). Trimming pared 1 base from V and 6 bases from J, leaving 10 bases between. This CDR3 comprises 13 residues. Germline CDR1 SGHAT, CDR2 FQNNGV. CDR3 amino acids: CASSLVEGIEQYF. DNA of the CDR3: TGTGCCAGCAGCTTAGTGGAGGGAATCGAGCAGTACTTC.

The chain has TRBV14 and TRBJ2-3, with a tentative D call TRBD1 (5 bases). The CDR3 consists of 15 residues. V lost 3 bases, J lost 5 bases, and 15 bases lay in between. Germline lookup yields CDR1 SGHDN and CDR2 FVKESK. The CDR3 region is CASSHLTGSKDTQYF. The CDR3 nucleotides read TGTGCCAGCAGCCATTTAACAGGCAGTAAAGATACGCAGTATTTT.

This clonotype was seen more than once but under ten times. One end of the junction varies from germline; a read error may be responsible. The chain employs TRBV20-1 and TRBJ2-5; 7 nucleotides line up with TRBD2. The germline V gene encodes CDR1 DFQATT and CDR2 SNEGSKA (reference sequence). The length of the CDR3 is 15 residues. The CDR3 protein is CSARDAGDPVETQYF. The CDR3 DNA sequence: TGCAGTGCTCGAGACGCGGGGGATCCTGTGGAGACCCAGTACTTC.

The CDR3, as DNA: TGCGCCAGCAGCTTGCGGCGGAACCCGAACACCGGGGAGCTGTTTTTT. As protein: CASSLRRNPNTGELFF. The rearrangement uses TRBV5-1 and TRBJ2-2, with D unresolved. Germline V lookup: CDR1 SGHRS, CDR2 YFSETQ. V gave up 1 base and J gave up 0 bases, with 10 bases separating them. The CDR3 spans 16 residues.

The sample holds a few counts of this clonotype. V is TRBV20-1 and J is TRBJ1-1; unclear D gene. The CDR3 consists of 13 residues. The germline CDR1 and CDR2 sequences are DFQATT and SNEGSKA (reference sequence). Trimming cost V 3 bases and J 9 bases, with 17 bases left between them. CDR3 nucleotide sequence: TGCAGTGCTAGGGACCCGAGACGGACCCAAGCTTTCTTT. Translated: CSARDPRRTQAFF.

The gene calls are TRBV5-4 and TRBJ2-5, with 9 bases that match TRBD1. V was pared by 3 bases and J by 4 bases, with 4 bases of the junction left unmatched. Germline V gene data show CDR1 as SGHNT and CDR2 as YYREEE (reference sequence). The CDR3 is made up of 14 amino acids. CDR3 region: CASSYTGGAETQYF. The CDR3 DNA reads TGTGCCAGCAGCTATACAGGGGGCGCAGAGACCCAGTACTTC.

This clonotype occurred many times. The chain is built from TRBV12-3 or TRBV12-4 and TRBJ2-5, with D hard to call. V dropped 6 bases and J dropped 5 bases, with 7 bases sitting between them. The CDR3 is 11 amino acids. DNA of the CDR3: TGTGCCAGCAGCCGCCTTGAGACCCAGTACTTC. This sequence encodes CASSRLETQYF.

This chain uses TRBV9 with TRBJ1-6; D unresolved. V was shortened by 5 bases and J by 10 bases, with 16 bases between the two germline ends. CDR3 length: 14 residues. Germline CDR1 and CDR2: SGDLS and YYNGEE. The CDR3 is CASSDQFDGSPLHF. CDR3 in DNA: TGTGCCAGCAGTGACCAATTCGATGGATCACCCCTCCACTTT.

This chain links TRBV5-1 with TRBJ2-1; 9 bases match TRBD1. Germline trimming cut 4 bases from V and 8 bases from J; bases unmatched to any gene: 10. Germline V gene sequence: CDR1 SGHRS, CDR2 YFSETQ. The CDR3 sequence is 15 residues long. The CDR3 DNA is TGCGCCAGCAGCCAGGGGACAGGGACGGGACATGAGCAGTTCTTC. As protein: CASSQGTGTGHEQFF.

This clonotype has more than one count but fewer than ten. The rearrangement links TRBV30 to TRBJ2-2; D call uncertain. V was cut by 0 bases and J by 5 bases, with 7 bases left in between. The CDR3 covers 13 residues. Germline CDR1 is GTSNPN and CDR2 is SVGIG (reference sequence). This CDR3 is CAWSVLGTGELFF. Written as DNA, the CDR3 is TGTGCCTGGAGTGTATTAGGTACCGGGGAGCTGTTTTTT.